These 2 T cell receptor beta chains came from one sample sequenced in a study of Ad26.COV2.S vaccination and SARS-CoV-2 variants (dated by TCRdb to the early 2020s). The library relied on the immunoSEQ multiplex PCR assay. Held by TCRdb, this immuneACCESS table contains in-frame sequences only and omits some clones. Under half of the omission traces to an unresolved V gene where checked; the cause of the rest is unknown. The sample profile shows about 430,000 clones; around 90% of them were found once. The top ten clones comprise more than 10% of the sample. Interpreted using the paper, the treatment or condition label stands for: roughly 20 received Ad26.COV2.S at low or high dose, single or two shots; roughly five received placebo; per-sample allocation not given. For vaccine and placebo recipients, repertoires were sequenced using samples collected on day 63 after the first injection. The sequenced sample was peripheral blood, obtained in a trial of Ad26.COV2.S vaccine versus placebo. These TCRs come from a person between 18 and 65 years old who received the Ad26.COV2.S COVID-19 vaccine or a placebo.

The chain is built from TRBV11-3 and TRBJ2-3, with TRBD2 identical over 10 bases. The CDR3 has 16 amino acids. Germline V lookup: CDR1 SGHNT, CDR2 YENEEA. The junction had 1 base not matched to a gene; V was cut back by 0 bases and J by 1 base. DNA of the CDR3: TGTGCCAGCAGCTTAGAGGGGACTAGCGGCACAGATACGCAGTATTTT. This sequence encodes CASSLEGTSGTDTQYF.

The genes are TRBV12-3 or TRBV12-4 and TRBJ1-3; 7 bases match TRBD1. Trimming took 6 bases from V and 4 from J; bases not matched to a gene: 3. This CDR3 is 13 amino acids long. Here the CDR3 DNA reads TGTGCCAGCAGCCGGGACAGAGGAAACACCATATATTTT. Translated: CASSRDRGNTIYF.